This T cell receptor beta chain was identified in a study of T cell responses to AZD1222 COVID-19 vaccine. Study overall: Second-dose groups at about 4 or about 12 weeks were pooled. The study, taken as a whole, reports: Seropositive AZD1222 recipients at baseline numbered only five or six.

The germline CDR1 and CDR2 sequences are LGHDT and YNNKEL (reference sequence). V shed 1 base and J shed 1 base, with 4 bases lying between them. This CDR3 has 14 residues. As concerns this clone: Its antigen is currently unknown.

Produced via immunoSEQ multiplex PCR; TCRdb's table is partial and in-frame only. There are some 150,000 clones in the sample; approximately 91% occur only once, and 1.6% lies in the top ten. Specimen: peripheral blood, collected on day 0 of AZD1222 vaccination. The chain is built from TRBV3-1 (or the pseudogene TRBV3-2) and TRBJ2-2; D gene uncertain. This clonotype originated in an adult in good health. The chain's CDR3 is CASSQAVNTGELFF. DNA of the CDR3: TGTGCCAGCAGCCAAGCTGTGAACACCGGGGAGCTGTTTTTT.